This T cell receptor (beta chain) originates from a study of blood T cells in healthy people across ages. The CDR3 is 14 residues long. The germline CDR1 and CDR2 sequences are DFQATT and SNEGSKA (reference sequence). V was pared by 4 bases and J by 3 bases, with 8 bases of the junction left unmatched. A second PCR, run for roughly 6 to 11 cycles, used a sample-barcoded 5' primer plus a J-beta primer mix. TCRdb fed the 5' RACE reads into MiXCR, producing one record per CDR3 protein. The table includes around 1,500,000 distinct CDR3 sequences, over 25% detected once. The table lists this clonotype with many counts.

The source is a woman in her twenties or thirties in good health. The V gene is TRBV20-1, the J gene TRBJ2-7; 8 bases fit TRBD2. The source material was blood. The CDR3 coding sequence is TGCAGTGCTATTTGGCTAGCGGGTAGCTACGAGCAGTACTTC. This translates into CSAIWLAGSYEQYF.